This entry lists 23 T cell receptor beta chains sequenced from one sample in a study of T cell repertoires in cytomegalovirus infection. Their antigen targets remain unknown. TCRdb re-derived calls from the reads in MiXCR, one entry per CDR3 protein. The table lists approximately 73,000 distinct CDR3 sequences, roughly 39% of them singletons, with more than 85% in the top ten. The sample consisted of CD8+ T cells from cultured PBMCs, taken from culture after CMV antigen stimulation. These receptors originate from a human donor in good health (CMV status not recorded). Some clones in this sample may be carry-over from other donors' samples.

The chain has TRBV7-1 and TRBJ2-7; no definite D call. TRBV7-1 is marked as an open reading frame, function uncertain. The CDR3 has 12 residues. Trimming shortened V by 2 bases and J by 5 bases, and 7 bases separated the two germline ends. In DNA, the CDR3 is TGTGCCAGCAGCTCAACGATGAACGAGCAGTACTTC. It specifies CASSSTMNEQYF.

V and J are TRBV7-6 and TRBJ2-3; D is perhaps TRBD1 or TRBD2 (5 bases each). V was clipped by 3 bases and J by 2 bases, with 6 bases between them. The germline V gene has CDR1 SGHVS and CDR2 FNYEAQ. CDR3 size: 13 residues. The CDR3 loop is CASSLGDTDTQYF. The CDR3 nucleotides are TGTGCCAGCAGCTTGGGGGACACAGATACGCAGTATTTT.

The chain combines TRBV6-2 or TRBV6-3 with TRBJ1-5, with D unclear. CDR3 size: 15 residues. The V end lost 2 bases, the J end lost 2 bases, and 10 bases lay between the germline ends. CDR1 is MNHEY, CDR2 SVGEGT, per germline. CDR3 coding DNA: TGTGCCAGCAGTTACGGGCGACATCGCAATCAGCCCCAGCATTTT. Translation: CASSYGRHRNQPQHF.

CDR3 DNA: TGTGCCAGCAGGACTTGGACTTACCGGGACAGGGGGCTTAGCACAGATACGCAGTATTTT. This translates into CASRTWTYRDRGLSTDTQYF. The genes are TRBV28 and TRBJ2-3; TRBD1 aligns across 12 bases. V was clipped by 6 bases and J by 0 bases; unmatched bases: 16. Germline V CDR1 and CDR2: MDHEN, SYDVKM. The CDR3 runs to 20 residues.

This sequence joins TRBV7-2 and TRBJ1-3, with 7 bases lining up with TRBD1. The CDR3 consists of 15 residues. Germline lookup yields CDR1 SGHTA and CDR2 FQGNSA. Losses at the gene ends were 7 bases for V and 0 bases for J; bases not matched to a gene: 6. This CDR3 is CASIQGPSSGNTIYF. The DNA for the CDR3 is TGTGCCAGCATACAGGGGCCGAGCTCTGGAAACACCATATATTTT.

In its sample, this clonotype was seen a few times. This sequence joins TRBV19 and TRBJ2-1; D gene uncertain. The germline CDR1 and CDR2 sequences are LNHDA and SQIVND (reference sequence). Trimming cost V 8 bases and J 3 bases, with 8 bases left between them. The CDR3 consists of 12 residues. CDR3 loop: CASSQGYNEQFF. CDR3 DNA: TGTGCCAGTTCGCAAGGCTACAATGAGCAGTTCTTC.

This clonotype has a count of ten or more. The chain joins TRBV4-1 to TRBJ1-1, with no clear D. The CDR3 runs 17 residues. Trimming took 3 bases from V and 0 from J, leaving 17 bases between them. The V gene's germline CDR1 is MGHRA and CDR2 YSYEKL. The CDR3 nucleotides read TGCGCCAGCAGCCACCCGACGGATAAGTTGTTGAACACTGAAGCTTTCTTT. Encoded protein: CASSHPTDKLLNTEAFF.

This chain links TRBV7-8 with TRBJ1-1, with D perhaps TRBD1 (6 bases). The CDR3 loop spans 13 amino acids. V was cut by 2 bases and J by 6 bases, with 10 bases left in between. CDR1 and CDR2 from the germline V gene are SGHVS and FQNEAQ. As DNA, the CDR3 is TGTGCCAGCAGCTTATGGACAGCTGCTGAAGCTTTCTTT. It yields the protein CASSLWTAAEAFF.

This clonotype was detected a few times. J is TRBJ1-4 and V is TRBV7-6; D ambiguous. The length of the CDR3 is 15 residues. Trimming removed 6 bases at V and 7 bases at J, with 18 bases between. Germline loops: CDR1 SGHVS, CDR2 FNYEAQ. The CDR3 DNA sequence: TGTGCCAGCAGGTCCGGCGGAGGGTCAGGTGAAAAACTGTTTTTT. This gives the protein CASRSGGGSGEKLFF.

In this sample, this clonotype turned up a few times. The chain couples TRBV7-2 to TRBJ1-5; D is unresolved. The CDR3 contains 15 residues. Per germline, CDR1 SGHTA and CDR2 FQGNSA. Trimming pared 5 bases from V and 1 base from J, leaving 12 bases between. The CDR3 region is CASSRRTGSNQPQHF. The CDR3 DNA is TGTGCCAGCAGCCGCAGGACGGGGAGCAATCAGCCCCAGCATTTT. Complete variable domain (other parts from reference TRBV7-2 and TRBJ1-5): GAGVSQSPSNKVTEKGKDVELRCDPISGHTALYWYRQSLGQGLEFLIYFQGNSAPDKSGLPSDRFSAERTGGSVSTLTIQRTQQEDSAVYLCASSRRTGSNQPQHFGDGTRLSIL.

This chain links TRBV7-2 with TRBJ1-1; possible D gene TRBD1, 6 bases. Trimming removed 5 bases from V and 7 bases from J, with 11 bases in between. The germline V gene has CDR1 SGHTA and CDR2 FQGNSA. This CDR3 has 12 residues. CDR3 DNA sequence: TGTGCCAGCAGCCAGGGGTACCATGAAGCTTTCTTT. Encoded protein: CASSQGYHEAFF.

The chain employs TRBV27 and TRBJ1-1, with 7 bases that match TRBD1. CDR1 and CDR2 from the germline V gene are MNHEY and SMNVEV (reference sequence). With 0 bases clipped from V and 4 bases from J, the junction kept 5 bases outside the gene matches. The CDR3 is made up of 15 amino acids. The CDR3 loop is CASSLSKGGSTEAFF. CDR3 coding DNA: TGTGCCAGCAGTTTATCGAAAGGGGGCAGCACTGAAGCTTTCTTT.

The CDR3 is CASRRWASSYNEQFF. CDR3 nucleotides: TGTGCCAGCAGACGATGGGCTAGCTCCTACAATGAGCAGTTCTTC. The chain combines TRBV2 with TRBJ2-1; D ambiguous. This CDR3 region has 15 residues. V gave up 6 bases and J gave up 0 bases, with 12 bases separating them. Germline loops: CDR1 SNHLY, CDR2 FYNNEI.

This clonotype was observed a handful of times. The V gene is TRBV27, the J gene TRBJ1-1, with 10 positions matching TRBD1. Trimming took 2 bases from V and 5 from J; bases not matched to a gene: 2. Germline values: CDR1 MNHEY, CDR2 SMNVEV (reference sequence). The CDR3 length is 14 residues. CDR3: CASSLRQGATEAFF. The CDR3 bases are TGTGCCAGCAGTTTACGACAGGGGGCAACTGAAGCTTTCTTT.

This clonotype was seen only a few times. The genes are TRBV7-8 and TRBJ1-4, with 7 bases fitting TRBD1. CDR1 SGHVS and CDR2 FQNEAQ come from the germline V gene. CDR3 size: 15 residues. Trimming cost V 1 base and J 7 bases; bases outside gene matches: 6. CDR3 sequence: CASSLGTGGSEKLFF. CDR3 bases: TGTGCCAGCAGCTTAGGGACAGGAGGAAGTGAAAAACTGTTTTTT.

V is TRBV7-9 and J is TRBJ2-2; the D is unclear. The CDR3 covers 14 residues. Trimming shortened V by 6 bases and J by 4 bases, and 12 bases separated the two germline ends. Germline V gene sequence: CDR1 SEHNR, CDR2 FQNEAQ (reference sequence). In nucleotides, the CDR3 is TGTGCCAGCAGTTATCGGAAGGGCACCGGGGAGCTGTTTTTT. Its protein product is CASSYRKGTGELFF.

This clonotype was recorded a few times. The CDR3 nucleotides read TGTGCCAGCACCAGCGGCCGCCGATTTTATCAGCCCCAGCATTTT. Translated: CASTSGRRFYQPQHF. The chain carries TRBV6-6 and TRBJ1-5; D is unclear. The ends were cut back, 7 bases at V and 5 bases at J, with 18 bases in the middle. The CDR3 runs to 15 residues. Germline CDR1 reads MNHNY; CDR2 reads SVGAGI (reference sequence).

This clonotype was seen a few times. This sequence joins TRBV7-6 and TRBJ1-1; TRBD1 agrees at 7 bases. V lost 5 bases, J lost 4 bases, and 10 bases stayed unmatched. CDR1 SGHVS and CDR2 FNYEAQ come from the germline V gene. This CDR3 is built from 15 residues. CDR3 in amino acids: CASSTATGAVTEAFF. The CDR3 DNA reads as TGTGCCAGCAGCACAGCTACAGGGGCGGTCACTGAAGCTTTCTTT.

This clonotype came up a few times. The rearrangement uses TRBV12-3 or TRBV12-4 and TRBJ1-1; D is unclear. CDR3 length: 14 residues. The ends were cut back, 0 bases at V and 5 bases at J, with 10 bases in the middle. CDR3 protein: CASSLALIGTEAFF. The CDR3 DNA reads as TGTGCCAGCAGTTTAGCGCTTATAGGGACTGAAGCTTTCTTT.

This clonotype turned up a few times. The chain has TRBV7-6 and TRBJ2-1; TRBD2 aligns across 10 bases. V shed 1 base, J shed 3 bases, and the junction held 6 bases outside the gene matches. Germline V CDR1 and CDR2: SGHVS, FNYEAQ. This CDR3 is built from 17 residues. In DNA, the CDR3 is TGTGCCAGCAGCTTAGTGTTAGCGGGGGGCTACTACAATGAGCAGTTCTTC. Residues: CASSLVLAGGYYNEQFF.

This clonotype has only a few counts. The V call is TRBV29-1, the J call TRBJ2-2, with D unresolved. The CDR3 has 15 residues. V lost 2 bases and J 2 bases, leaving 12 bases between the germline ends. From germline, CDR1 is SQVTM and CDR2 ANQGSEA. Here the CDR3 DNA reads TGCAGCGTTGAATTGTTAGGCCAAAACACCGGGGAGCTGTTTTTT. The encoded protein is CSVELLGQNTGELFF.

CDR3 in DNA: TGTGCCAGCAGCCCAGGACCTACCTACGAGCAGTACTTC. Encoded protein: CASSPGPTYEQYF. V is TRBV27 and J is TRBJ2-7; D gene ambiguous. CDR1 MNHEY and CDR2 SMNVEV come from the germline V gene (reference sequence). This CDR3 contains 13 residues. V lost 6 bases and J 2 bases, leaving 11 bases between the germline ends.

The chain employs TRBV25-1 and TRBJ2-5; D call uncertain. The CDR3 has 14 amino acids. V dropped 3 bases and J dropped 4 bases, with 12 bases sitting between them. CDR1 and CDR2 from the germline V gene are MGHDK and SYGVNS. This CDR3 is CASSDPQRLETQYF. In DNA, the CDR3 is TGTGCCAGCAGTGATCCCCAGAGGTTAGAGACCCAGTACTTC.